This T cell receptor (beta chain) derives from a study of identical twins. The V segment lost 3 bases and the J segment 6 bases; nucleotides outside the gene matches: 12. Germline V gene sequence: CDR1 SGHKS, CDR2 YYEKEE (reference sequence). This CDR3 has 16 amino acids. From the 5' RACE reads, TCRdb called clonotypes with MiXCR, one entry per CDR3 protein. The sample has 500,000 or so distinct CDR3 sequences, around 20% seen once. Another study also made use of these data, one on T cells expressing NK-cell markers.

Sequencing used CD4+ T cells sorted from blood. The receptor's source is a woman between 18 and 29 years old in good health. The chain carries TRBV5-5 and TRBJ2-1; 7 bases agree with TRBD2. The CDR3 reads CASSYMVGRAVNEQFF. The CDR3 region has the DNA TGTGCCAGCAGCTATATGGTAGGGAGGGCGGTCAATGAGCAGTTCTTC.